This T cell receptor (beta chain) stems from a study of blood T cell repertoires in COVID-19. The wider study: Sample material is recorded as cDNA or gDNA derived from T cells, B-cell-depleted T cells, or PBMCs.

The germline V and J ends were trimmed by 4 bases and 3 bases, with 13 bases remaining between them. This CDR3 is built from 14 residues. Looked up from germline, CDR1 is SGHRS and CDR2 is YFSETQ. Authors' methods: Nucleated cell counts were estimated from reference gene primer amplification. Clones were read by immunoSEQ multiplex PCR, and TCRdb kept only the in-frame ones, dropping some. From that table come the V and J calls and clone size; the DNA was used to work out D and trimming. Of some 200,000 clones in the sample, around 83% are singletons; the top ten hold under 15%. The V gene is TRBV5-1, the J gene TRBJ1-2; no reliable D call. Sequences were obtained from peripheral blood. This clonotype was sampled from a human donor in a cohort sampled during active COVID-19. The DNA of the CDR3 is TGCGCCAGCAGCCCTAGTCGGGGAGACTATGGCTACACCTTC. Amino acids: CASSPSRGDYGYTF.